These 29 T cell receptor beta chains share one sample of origin, sequenced in a study of blood T cell repertoires in COVID-19. The table came from immunoSEQ multiplex PCR; TCRdb's copy has only in-frame clones and leaves some out. The table shows about 130,000 clones, with about 89% occurring only once. What was sequenced was peripheral blood. These receptor sequences come from a man over 45 with active or convalescent COVID-19.

The V call is TRBV12-5, the J call TRBJ2-3; D is undetermined. The CDR3 covers 15 residues. Trimming pared 1 base from V and 1 base from J, leaving 9 bases between. Germline V lookup: CDR1 LGHNT, CDR2 FRNRAP. Here the CDR3 reads CASGLGQARTDTQYF. The DNA for the CDR3 is TGTGCTAGTGGTTTGGGGCAGGCCCGCACAGATACGCAGTATTTT.

The V and J genes are TRBV19 and TRBJ1-2; unclear D gene. The CDR3 has 13 residues. Trimming stripped 4 bases from V and 0 bases from J, with 6 bases between. Germline CDR1 is LNHDA and CDR2 is SQIVND (reference sequence). The CDR3 DNA is TGTGCCAGTAGTAACAGAGCTAACTATGGCTACACCTTC. Protein product: CASSNRANYGYTF.

The chain employs TRBV29-1 and TRBJ2-1; possibly TRBD2 for D (5 bases). Trimming took off 5 bases at V and 3 bases at J, with 11 bases between the two ends. The V gene's germline CDR1 is SQVTM and CDR2 ANQGSEA. The CDR3 spans 13 residues. The chain's CDR3 is CSVTTRDYNEQFF. CDR3 nucleotides: TGCAGCGTTACAACTAGGGACTACAATGAGCAGTTCTTC.

V is TRBV7-8 and J is TRBJ1-3; no firm D call. Germline CDR1 SGHVS, CDR2 FQNEAQ. V lost 5 bases and J 0 bases, leaving 11 bases between the germline ends. This CDR3 spans 15 amino acids. The CDR3 region has the DNA TGTGCCAGCAGCCGTCAGGTTACCTCTGGAAACACCATATATTTT. Its translation is CASSRQVTSGNTIYF.

V is TRBV6-5 and J is TRBJ2-2; TRBD1 matches 8 bases. After removal of 10 bases from V and 6 bases from J, the junction contained 4 bases not matched to a gene. CDR3 size: 12 residues. CDR1 and CDR2 (germline): MNHEY, SVGAGI. CDR3 in DNA: TGTGCCACCTCCAGGGGGCCCGGGGAGCTGTTTTTT. This gives the protein CATSRGPGELFF.

The J gene is TRBJ1-3, the V gene TRBV19, with D unclear. From germline, CDR1 is LNHDA and CDR2 SQIVND (reference sequence). This CDR3 is built from 16 residues. The V gene lost 5 bases and the J gene lost 2 bases, with 16 bases spanning the gap. The CDR3 coding sequence is TGTGCCAGTAGTTTCACCCCGAGGGCAACTGGAAACACCATATATTTT. Protein sequence: CASSFTPRATGNTIYF.

V gene TRBV11-3 combines with J gene TRBJ2-3, with 10 bases identical to TRBD2. V gave up 4 bases and J gave up 3 bases; unmatched junction bases: 4. The CDR3 consists of 15 residues. Germline V gene sequence: CDR1 SGHNT, CDR2 YENEEA. CDR3 amino acids: CASSSGLADTDTQYF. The DNA for the CDR3 is TGTGCCAGCAGCTCTGGACTAGCGGATACAGATACGCAGTATTTT.

As DNA, the CDR3 is TGTGCCATCAGCACCGCTGGGGGGGGCACCAAGAACACTGAAGCTTTCTTT. This codes for CAISTAGGGTKNTEAFF. The rearrangement links TRBV10-3 to TRBJ1-1, with D tentatively TRBD1 (6 bases). V was pared by 6 bases and J by 1 base, with 21 bases between. The CDR3 has 17 amino acids. CDR1 and CDR2 from the germline V gene are ENHRY and SYGVKD.

The chain has TRBV28 and TRBJ2-3, with a weak D call TRBD1 (5 bases). Per the germline V gene, CDR1 is MDHEN and CDR2 is SYDVKM. V was cut by 6 bases and J by 0 bases, with 10 bases left in between. The CDR3 has 14 residues. The CDR3 region has the DNA TGTGCCAGCAGCGACAGACCTAGCACAGATACGCAGTATTTT. Amino acid sequence: CASSDRPSTDTQYF. The full variable domain, its missing parts supplied by reference TRBV28 and TRBJ2-3, is DVKVTQSSRYLVKRTGEKVFLECVQDMDHENMFWYRQDPGLGLRLIYFSYDVKMKEKGDIPEGYSVSREKKERFSLILESASTNQTSMYLCASSDRPSTDTQYFGPGTRLTVL.

The rearrangement uses TRBV12-3 or TRBV12-4 and TRBJ1-1; D call uncertain. The V end lost 5 bases, the J end lost 10 bases, and 17 bases lay between the germline ends. The CDR3 sequence is 13 residues long. DNA of the CDR3: TGTGCCAGCAGTCCTCTGGATCGAGGGAGAGCTTTCTTT. Protein product: CASSPLDRGRAFF.

V usage is TRBV25-1 and J usage is TRBJ2-7; D is perhaps TRBD2 (6 bases). The V end lost 3 bases, the J end lost 2 bases, and 14 bases lay between the germline ends. The germline CDR1 and CDR2 sequences are MGHDK and SYGVNS. The CDR3 contains 15 residues. CDR3 loop: CASSEDGDLAYEQYF. CDR3 DNA: TGTGCCAGCAGTGAGGACGGGGACTTAGCCTACGAGCAGTACTTC.

This rearrangement joins TRBV14 to TRBJ2-1, with 7 bases identical to TRBD1. CDR1 is SGHDN, CDR2 FVKESK, per germline. This CDR3 region has 15 residues. With V trimmed by 0 bases and J by 10 bases, 9 bases remained unmatched. CDR3 loop: CASSQDPSWTGEQFF. The CDR3 DNA reads TGTGCCAGCAGCCAAGACCCATCGTGGACAGGAGAGCAGTTCTTC. Full variable domain (missing parts from reference TRBV14 and TRBJ2-1): EAGVTQFPSHSVIEKGQTVTLRCDPISGHDNLYWYRRVMGKEIKFLLHFVKESKQDESGMPNNRFLAERTGGTYSTLKVQPAELEDSGVYFCASSQDPSWTGEQFFGPGTRLTVL.

The sample holds one count of this clone. The chain joins TRBV19 to TRBJ2-2; possibly TRBD1 for D (5 bases). With 5 bases removed from V and 5 bases from J, the gap between germline ends came to 21 bases. The germline gives CDR1 LNHDA, CDR2 SQIVND (reference sequence). CDR3 length: 17 amino acids. The CDR3 sequence is CASSARGSGPGTGELFF. In nucleotides, the CDR3 is TGTGCCAGTAGTGCAAGGGGCTCGGGCCCCGGAACCGGGGAGCTGTTTTTT.

DNA for the CDR3: TGTGCCATCAGCTCCGGGACTAGCGGGGGGGCGGGTACGCAGTATTTT. Translated, it gives CAISSGTSGGAGTQYF. The V call is TRBV10-3, the J call TRBJ2-3; 16 nucleotides agree with TRBD2. J gave up 8 bases and V 6 bases, and 8 bases lay outside the gene matches. CDR3 length equals 16 residues. Germline V gives CDR1 ENHRY, CDR2 SYGVKD.

The chain couples TRBV11-2 to TRBJ2-7, with 8 bases matching TRBD1. The CDR3 extends over 15 amino acids. CDR1 and CDR2 (germline): SGHAT, FQNNGV. The V and J ends lost 3 bases and 4 bases, in that order; junction bases with no gene match: 8. The CDR3 reads CASSFGTGPFYEQYF. CDR3 nucleotide sequence: TGTGCCAGCAGCTTTGGGACAGGCCCCTTTTACGAGCAGTACTTC.

V gene TRBV5-6 combines with J gene TRBJ2-1, with D tentatively TRBD2 (5 bases). Germline V CDR1 and CDR2: SGHDT, YYEEEE. The CDR3 extends over 14 amino acids. With 0 bases removed from V and 8 bases from J, the gap between germline ends came to 12 bases. The CDR3 here is CASSLGGRVHEQFF. The CDR3 coding sequence is TGTGCCAGCAGCTTGGGTGGGAGAGTTCATGAGCAGTTCTTC.

This clone was picked up one time. The rearrangement links TRBV7-8 to TRBJ1-5, with D uncertain. The V gene lost 1 base and the J gene lost 1 base, with 20 bases spanning the gap. Germline assignment: CDR1 SGHVS and CDR2 FQNEAQ. The CDR3 spans 19 residues. The CDR3 DNA reads TGTGCCAGCAGCTTAGGGAGGCCCGGGCTGGTAGGGAGCAATCAGCCCCAGCATTTT. Translated: CASSLGRPGLVGSNQPQHF.

This chain links TRBV11-2 with TRBJ2-3; D perhaps matches TRBD2 (6 bases). This CDR3 spans 14 amino acids. The ends were cut back, 5 bases at V and 1 base at J, with 10 bases in the middle. Germline CDR1 and CDR2: SGHAT and FQNNGV. The CDR3 nucleotides read TGTGCCAGCAGCCCCACGGGGGGCACAGATACGCAGTATTTT. Its protein product is CASSPTGGTDTQYF. Complete variable domain (other parts from reference TRBV11-2 and TRBJ2-3): EAGVAQSPRYKIIEKRQSVAFWCNPISGHATLYWYQQILGQGPKLLIQFQNNGVVDDSQLPKDRFSAERLKGVDSTLKIQPAKLEDSAVYLCASSPTGGTDTQYFGPGTRLTVL.

The chain joins TRBV5-6 to TRBJ2-7; 12 bases map to TRBD1. V lost 0 bases to trimming and J lost 3 bases; unmatched junction nucleotides: 4. Looked up from germline, CDR1 is SGHDT and CDR2 is YYEEEE. There are 16 residues in the CDR3. The CDR3 DNA is TGTGCCAGCAGCTTGGCAGGGACAGGGGGCCTCTACGAGCAGTACTTC. Encoded protein: CASSLAGTGGLYEQYF.

The V gene is TRBV29-1, the J gene TRBJ1-5; no clear D. V lost 6 bases and J lost 4, with 10 bases in between. Germline assignment: CDR1 SQVTM and CDR2 ANQGSEA. The CDR3 totals 12 residues. CDR3 nucleotides: TGCAGCGTCAGCGGGCCTAATCAGCCCCAGCATTTT. This translates into CSVSGPNQPQHF.

This clone is a singleton in its sample. The V and J genes are TRBV4-2 and TRBJ2-1, with TRBD2 matching over 12 bases. V trimming: 1 base; J trimming: 1 base; junction bases outside the gene matches: 2. The CDR3 is made up of 17 amino acids. Germline assignment: CDR1 LGHNA and CDR2 YNFKEQ. The CDR3 DNA reads TGTGCCAGCAGCCAAGTTGGGACTAGCGGGTCCTACAATGAGCAGTTCTTC. Residues: CASSQVGTSGSYNEQFF.

The chain links TRBV30 to TRBJ2-1, with 7 bases matching TRBD2. V lost 4 bases to trimming and J lost 6 bases; unmatched junction nucleotides: 9. The CDR3 has 14 residues. Germline assignment: CDR1 GTSNPN and CDR2 SVGIG (reference sequence). The CDR3 region is CAWNRGRAFNEQFF. The CDR3 DNA follows: TGTGCCTGGAATCGTGGGAGGGCGTTCAATGAGCAGTTCTTC.

The chain joins TRBV28 to TRBJ1-5; D remains ambiguous. With 6 bases removed from V and 5 bases from J, the gap between germline ends came to 8 bases. This CDR3 contains 12 residues. CDR1 MDHEN and CDR2 SYDVKM come from the germline V gene. CDR3 in amino acids: CASRLSDQPQHF. The CDR3 DNA is TGTGCCAGCAGACTCAGCGATCAGCCCCAGCATTTT.

The chain combines TRBV5-1 with TRBJ2-7, with D perhaps matching TRBD2 (6 bases). The CDR3 contains 17 residues. V lost 1 base and J 0 bases, leaving 17 bases between the germline ends. The V gene's germline CDR1 is SGHRS and CDR2 YFSETQ. The CDR3 spells CASSLRAGTGVSYEQYF. CDR3 bases: TGCGCCAGCAGCTTGAGGGCCGGGACTGGGGTCTCCTACGAGCAGTACTTC.

V is TRBV7-2 and J is TRBJ1-5, with D possibly being TRBD1 (5 bases). V shed 4 bases and J shed 5 bases, with 9 bases lying between them. The CDR3 is 13 residues long. The germline V gene has CDR1 SGHTA and CDR2 FQGNSA. The CDR3 nucleotides read TGTGCCAGCAGCTCTACGACAGATCAGCCCCAGCATTTT. It specifies CASSSTTDQPQHF.

The CDR3 loop reads CASSLEAGSPLHF. The CDR3 nucleotides read TGTGCCAGCAGCTTAGAGGCAGGGTCACCCCTCCACTTT. V and J are TRBV7-8 and TRBJ1-6, with D possibly being TRBD1 (5 bases). This CDR3 has 13 amino acids. V was clipped by 1 base and J by 10 bases, with 8 bases between them. Germline V CDR1 and CDR2: SGHVS, FQNEAQ.

J is TRBJ2-5 and V is TRBV5-1; 9 bases line up with TRBD2. The CDR3 extends over 15 amino acids. The V gene end was trimmed by 2 bases and the J gene end by 9 bases; junction bases not matched to a gene: 11. CDR1 and CDR2 from the germline V gene are SGHRS and YFSETQ. The CDR3 DNA follows: TGCGCCAGCAGCTTTGAGACTAGCGGCCTCGGGGCCCAGTACTTC. Its protein is CASSFETSGLGAQYF.

The chain carries TRBV30 and TRBJ2-7, with 11 bases identical to TRBD2. The CDR3 has 14 amino acids. Germline V lookup: CDR1 GTSNPN, CDR2 SVGIG (reference sequence). V lost 0 bases, J lost 3 bases, and 1 base stayed unmatched. The CDR3 bases are TGTGCCTGGAGTGTGACTAGCGGGAACTACGAGCAGTACTTC. Its protein product is CAWSVTSGNYEQYF.

Written as DNA, the CDR3 is TGTGCCACCGGGACTAGGGTCGCCGGGGAGCTGTTTTTT. The encoded protein is CATGTRVAGELFF. The chain links TRBV3-1 (or the pseudogene TRBV3-2) to TRBJ2-2; TRBD2 aligns across 8 bases. The ends lost 10 bases at V and 6 bases at J; junction bases unmatched: 7. CDR1 and CDR2 (germline): LGHDT, YNNKEL (reference sequence). The CDR3 is made up of 13 amino acids.